Included here is one TCR beta chain sequence, with context. The source of the sample is a study of shared clonotypes between healthy human individuals. All the donors were Caucasian adults who lived in Nashville, Tennessee. Each replicate PCR on the sorted subsets used 200 to 250 ng DNA (roughly 27,000 T cell genomes). Method: immunoSEQ multiplex PCR; TCRdb's copy keeps in-frame clones and lacks some. The table records roughly 1,500,000 clones, roughly 98% of them present only once. This CDR3 spans 12 amino acids. CDR1 and CDR2 from the germline V gene are SGHRS and YFSETQ. V was cut by 6 bases and J by 7 bases, with 11 bases left in between.

The TCR originated in a man under 40 in good health. Sequenced material: naive CD4+ T cells sorted from blood. Regarding subset: CD45RA+ positively selected. The chain links TRBV5-1 to TRBJ1-5; D uncertain. CDR3 coding DNA: TGCGCCAGCATGTTGCTGGACCAGCCCCAGCATTTT. Its translation: CASMLLDQPQHF.